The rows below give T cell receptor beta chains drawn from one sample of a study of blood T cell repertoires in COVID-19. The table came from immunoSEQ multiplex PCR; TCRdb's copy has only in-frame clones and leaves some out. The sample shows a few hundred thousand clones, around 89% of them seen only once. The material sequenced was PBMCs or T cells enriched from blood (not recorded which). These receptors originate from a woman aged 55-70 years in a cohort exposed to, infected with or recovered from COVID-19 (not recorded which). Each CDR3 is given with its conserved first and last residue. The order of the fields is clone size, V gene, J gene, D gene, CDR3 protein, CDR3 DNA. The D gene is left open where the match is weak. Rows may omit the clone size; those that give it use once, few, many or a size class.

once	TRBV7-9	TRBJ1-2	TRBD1	CASSSQGARIGYGYTF	TGTGCCAGCAGCTCGCAGGGGGCGAGGATCGGCTATGGCTACACCTTC
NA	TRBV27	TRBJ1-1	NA	CASSDARVGRRTEAFF	TGTGCCAGCAGCGATGCCCGGGTCGGGAGGAGAACTGAAGCTTTCTTT
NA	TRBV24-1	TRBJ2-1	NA	CATSDPTSSHNEQFF	TGTGCCACCAGTGACCCGACTAGTAGCCACAATGAGCAGTTCTTC
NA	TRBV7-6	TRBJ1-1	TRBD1	CASSRTGALNTEAFF	TGTGCCAGCAGCCGCACAGGGGCCTTAAACACTGAAGCTTTCTTT
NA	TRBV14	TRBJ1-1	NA	CASSQDRNTEAFF	TGTGCCAGCAGCCAAGACAGGAACACTGAAGCTTTCTTT
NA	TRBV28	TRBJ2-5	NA	CASSYPGTLGVETQYF	TGTGCCAGCAGTTACCCGGGGACTTTAGGGGTCGAGACCCAGTACTTC
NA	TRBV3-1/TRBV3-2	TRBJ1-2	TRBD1	CASSTGAEANYGYTF	TGTGCCAGCAGCACAGGGGCAGAAGCTAACTATGGCTACACCTTC
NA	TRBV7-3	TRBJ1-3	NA	CASSSGGNTIYF	TGTGCCAGCAGCTCCGGTGGAAACACCATATATTTT
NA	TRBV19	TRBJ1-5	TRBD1	CASHGPGTGGNQPQHF	TGTGCCAGTCATGGCCCCGGGACAGGGGGCAATCAGCCCCAGCATTTT
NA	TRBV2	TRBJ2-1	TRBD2	CASRGDGGTSGRNEQFF	TGTGCCAGCAGGGGCGACGGGGGGACTAGCGGGAGAAATGAGCAGTTCTTC
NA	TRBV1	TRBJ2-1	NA	CTSSQVPGEGEQFF	TGCACCAGCAGCCAAGTACCAGGGGAGGGAGAGCAGTTCTTC
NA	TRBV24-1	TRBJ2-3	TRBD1	CATSDTGQDNTDTQYF	TGTGCCACCAGTGATACGGGACAGGATAACACAGATACGCAGTATTTT
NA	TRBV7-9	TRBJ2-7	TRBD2	CASSTGLVYEQYF	TGTGCCAGCAGCACCGGACTAGTCTACGAGCAGTACTTC
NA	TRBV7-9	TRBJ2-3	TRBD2	CASSYGTSGRRTDTQYF	TGTGCCAGCAGCTATGGGACTAGCGGGAGGAGAACAGATACGCAGTATTTT
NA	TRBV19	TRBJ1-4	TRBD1	CASSNPPTGGIGEKLFF	TGTGCCAGTAGCAATCCTCCTACAGGGGGCATCGGTGAAAAACTGTTTTTT
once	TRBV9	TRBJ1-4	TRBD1	CASSSGQGNIEKLFF	TGTGCCAGCAGCTCGGGACAGGGGAATATTGAAAAACTGTTTTTT
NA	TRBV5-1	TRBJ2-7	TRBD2	CASSLDISGSEQYF	TGCGCCAGCAGCTTGGATATTAGCGGGAGCGAGCAGTACTTC
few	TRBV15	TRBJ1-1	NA	CATSRAQVPPAFF	TGTGCCACCAGCAGAGCACAGGTCCCTCCGGCTTTCTTT
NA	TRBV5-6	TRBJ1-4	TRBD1	CASSLTGVVEKLFF	TGTGCCAGCAGCCTCACAGGGGTCGTTGAAAAACTGTTTTTT
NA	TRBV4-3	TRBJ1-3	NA	CASSQDWRSGNTIYF	TGCGCCAGCAGCCAAGATTGGCGGTCCGGAAACACCATATATTTT
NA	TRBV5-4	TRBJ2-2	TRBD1	CASSLGGQVTGELFF	TGTGCCAGCAGCTTGGGGGGACAGGTCACCGGGGAGCTGTTTTTT
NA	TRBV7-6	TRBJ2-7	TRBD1	CASSAGDRGYEQYF	TGTGCCAGCAGCGCCGGGGACAGGGGTTACGAGCAGTACTTC
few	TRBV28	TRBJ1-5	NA	CATMTSGGAGQPQHF	TGTGCCACTATGACTAGCGGGGGTGCGGGCCAGCCCCAGCATTTT
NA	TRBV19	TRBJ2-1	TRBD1	CASSTSRTGPNEQFF	TGTGCCAGTAGTACCTCTCGGACAGGCCCCAATGAGCAGTTCTTC
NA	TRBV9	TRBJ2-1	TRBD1	CASSAQSGTDYNEQFF	TGTGCCAGCAGCGCACAATCCGGGACAGACTACAATGAGCAGTTCTTC
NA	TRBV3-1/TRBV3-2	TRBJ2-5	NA	CASSGGVGPSETQYF	TGTGCCAGCAGCGGAGGTGTCGGGCCTTCGGAGACCCAGTACTTC
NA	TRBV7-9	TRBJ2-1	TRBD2	CASATSGTNEQFF	TGTGCCAGCGCGACTAGCGGGACTAATGAGCAGTTCTTC
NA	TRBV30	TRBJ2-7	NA	CAWRQDPNEQYF	TGTGCCTGGAGACAGGACCCTAACGAGCAGTACTTC
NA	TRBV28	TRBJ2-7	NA	CASRPWTGLTYEQYF	TGTGCCAGCAGACCCTGGACTGGCCTTACCTACGAGCAGTACTTC